The 23 T cell receptor beta chains below were found in one sample sequenced in a study of fetal regulatory T cell absence and autoimmunity. Method: immunoSEQ multiplex PCR; TCRdb's copy keeps in-frame clones and lacks some. The table lists 46,000 or so clones, roughly 80% of them singletons, with 0.41% in the top ten. Material for sequencing was cord blood. Source of these receptors: a newborn boy with IPEX syndrome.

This clone came up once. The CDR3 region is CASSVSPNGGSIQETQYF. The CDR3 bases are TGTGCCAGCAGCGTATCCCCCAATGGCGGCTCAATCCAAGAGACCCAGTACTTC. The genes are TRBV9 and TRBJ2-5, with unresolved D. The CDR3 length is 18 residues. Per the germline V gene, CDR1 is SGDLS and CDR2 is YYNGEE. V was pared by 1 base and J by 1 base, with 20 bases between.

This chain uses TRBV13 with TRBJ2-3; the match to TRBD2 covers 11 bases. This CDR3 is 16 amino acids long. The V and J ends lost 2 bases and 3 bases, in that order; junction bases with no gene match: 4. CDR1 is PRHDT and CDR2 is FYEKMQ in the germline V gene (reference sequence). The CDR3 DNA reads as TGTGCCAGCAGCTTATCGACTAGCGGGGCAACAGATACGCAGTATTTT. As protein: CASSLSTSGATDTQYF.

There are a few counts of this clone. The V call is TRBV5-4, the J call TRBJ2-7; maybe TRBD1 (5 bases). This CDR3 is 14 amino acids long. Looked up from germline, CDR1 is SGHNT and CDR2 is YYREEE (reference sequence). V lost 0 bases to trimming and J lost 4 bases, with 11 bases between them. CDR3 sequence: CASSLEAQGYEQYF. CDR3 coding DNA: TGTGCCAGCAGCTTGGAGGCCCAGGGATACGAGCAGTACTTC.

The gene calls are TRBV19 and TRBJ1-2; D not certain. V lost 3 bases and J 4 bases, leaving 6 bases between the germline ends. This CDR3 comprises 12 residues. Looked up from germline, CDR1 is LNHDA and CDR2 is SQIVND (reference sequence). In DNA form, the CDR3 reads TGTGCCAGTAGTATTAACTCCTATGGCTACACCTTC. Amino acids: CASSINSYGYTF.

The chain joins TRBV5-4 to TRBJ2-3, with D possibly matching TRBD2 (5 bases). Germline CDR1 reads SGHNT; CDR2 reads YYREEE (reference sequence). V was cut by 5 bases and J by 1 base, with 11 bases left in between. CDR3 length equals 14 residues. This chain's CDR3 is CASSWPEGTDTQYF. In nucleotides, the CDR3 is TGTGCCAGCAGTTGGCCGGAGGGCACAGATACGCAGTATTTT.

In the case of this clone: An end of the junction does not agree with germline; a read error may underlie this. The rearrangement joins TRBV2 to TRBJ2-5, with 8 bases identical to TRBD2. CDR1 SNHLY and CDR2 FYNNEI come from the germline V gene. CDR3 length: 16 amino acids. The CDR3 coding sequence is TGTGCCAGCAGTGAAACGGGTGGGACTAGAGGGGAGACCCGGTACTTC. The encoded protein is CASSETGGTRGETRYF. Together with reference TRBV2 and TRBJ2-5, the CDR3 gives the full variable domain: EPEVTQTPSHQVTQMGQEVILRCVPISNHLYFYWYRQILGQKVEFLVSFYNNEISEKSEIFDDQFSVERPDGSNFTLKIRSTKLEDSAMYFCASSETGGTRGETRYFGPGTRLLVL.

The chain employs TRBV11-3 and TRBJ2-5; no firm D call. There are 11 residues in the CDR3. V lost 1 base and J lost 5, with 2 bases in between. Germline CDR1 SGHNT, CDR2 YENEEA. Here the CDR3 reads CASSLGETQYF. The DNA for the CDR3 is TGTGCCAGCAGCTTAGGGGAGACCCAGTACTTC. Supplemented by reference TRBV11-3 and TRBJ2-5, the full variable domain reads EAGVVQSPRYKIIEKKQPVAFWCNPISGHNTLYWYLQNLGQGPELLIRYENEEAVDDSQLPKDRFSAERLKGVDSTLKIQPAELGDSAVYLCASSLGETQYFGPGTRLLVL.

The V and J genes are TRBV12-5 and TRBJ1-2, with 9 bases aligning to TRBD1. CDR1 is LGHNT and CDR2 is FRNRAP in the germline V gene. This CDR3 is 15 amino acids long. Trimming at V came to 5 bases and at J to 6 bases, leaving 10 bases not matched to a gene. The CDR3 loop is CASGPNRGQGNGYTF. DNA for the CDR3: TGTGCTAGTGGTCCCAATCGTGGACAGGGGAATGGCTACACCTTC.

This clone was observed a single time. V usage is TRBV10-3 and J usage is TRBJ1-2, with no clear D. The CDR3 is 16 residues long. CDR1 is ENHRY and CDR2 is SYGVKD in the germline V gene. With 0 bases removed from V and 0 bases from J, the gap between germline ends came to 11 bases. This CDR3 reads CAISESIRLPNYGYTF. CDR3 DNA: TGTGCCATCAGTGAGTCGATTCGGCTCCCTAACTATGGCTACACCTTC.

The chain has TRBV4-2 and TRBJ2-2, with 7 positions matching TRBD2. Germline-derived CDR1 and CDR2 are LGHNA and YNFKEQ. The CDR3 totals 16 residues. Losses at the gene ends were 0 bases for V and 4 bases for J; bases not matched to a gene: 5. CDR3 sequence (DNA): TGTGCCAGCAGCCAAGACAGACTAGCAGCCACCGGGGAGCTGTTTTTT. This gives the protein CASSQDRLAATGELFF.

The chain carries TRBV30 and TRBJ1-6; maybe TRBD1 (6 bases). V lost 0 bases to trimming and J lost 6 bases, with 15 bases between them. The length of the CDR3 is 16 residues. CDR1 and CDR2 from the germline V gene are GTSNPN and SVGIG (reference sequence). Here the CDR3 DNA reads TGTGCCTGGAGTGTTTGGGCGGGGGCCTCTAATTCACCCCTCCACTTT. It specifies CAWSVWAGASNSPLHF.

This clone is a singleton in its sample. The chain couples TRBV29-1 to TRBJ1-1, with 10 bases aligning to TRBD1. The germline V gene has CDR1 SQVTM and CDR2 ANQGSEA. J gave up 4 bases and V 4 bases, and 0 bases lay outside the gene matches. The CDR3 sequence is 12 residues long. CDR3 residues: CSVGTGGTEAFF. The CDR3 DNA is TGCAGCGTTGGGACAGGGGGCACTGAAGCTTTCTTT. Full variable domain (outside the CDR3, taken from reference TRBV29-1 and TRBJ1-1): SAVISQKPSRDICQRGTSLTIQCQVDSQVTMMFWYRQQPGQSLTLIATANQGSEATYESGFVIDKFPISRPNLTFSTLTVSNMSPEDSSIYLCSVGTGGTEAFFGQGTRLTVV.

The table lists this clone with a few counts. This chain joins TRBV5-8 and TRBJ1-2; D is unclear. Germline values: CDR1 SGHTS, CDR2 YDEGEE. CDR3 length: 12 amino acids. Deletions cut 7 bases from V and 4 bases from J, with 11 bases between. CDR3 in amino acids: CASGATVYGYTF. The DNA of the CDR3 is TGTGCCAGCGGTGCTACCGTCTATGGCTACACCTTC.

The V gene is TRBV12-5, the J gene TRBJ2-7, with D tentatively TRBD1 (5 bases). The CDR3 contains 14 residues. Trimming cost V 0 bases and J 3 bases, with 9 bases left between them. Germline lookup yields CDR1 LGHNT and CDR2 FRNRAP. CDR3 coding DNA: TGTGCTAGTGGTTTGGTGACAGCCAGCTACGAGCAGTACTTC. Amino acids: CASGLVTASYEQYF.

This clone was seen a few times. The V and J genes are TRBV19 and TRBJ1-6, with D perhaps TRBD1 (5 bases). V gave up 1 base and J gave up 7 bases, with 5 bases separating them. The CDR3 is 13 residues long. Germline assignment: CDR1 LNHDA and CDR2 SQIVND (reference sequence). The CDR3: CASSIGTNSPLHF. CDR3 sequence (DNA): TGTGCCAGTAGTATAGGGACAAATTCACCCCTCCACTTT.

CDR3 nucleotides: TGTGCCAGCAGTTACTCGAGCGCCCAGTATTTT. Amino acids: CASSYSSAQYF. V and J are TRBV6-6 and TRBJ2-3; D unresolved. CDR3 size: 11 residues. V lost 0 bases and J 12 bases, leaving 7 bases between the germline ends. Germline CDR1 is MNHNY and CDR2 is SVGAGI (reference sequence).

The chain has TRBV19 and TRBJ1-2; TRBD1 aligns across 7 bases. The CDR3 runs 16 residues. Germline CDR1 reads LNHDA; CDR2 reads SQIVND (reference sequence). Germline trimming cut 10 bases from V and 4 bases from J; bases unmatched to any gene: 18. CDR3 nucleotides: TGTGCCACCAGGCTCGGGACAGTTCCTCGGGGCTATGGCTACACCTTC. This gives the protein CATRLGTVPRGYGYTF.

This clone was picked up one time. The V gene is TRBV13, the J gene TRBJ2-1; tentatively, D is TRBD2 (6 bases). The CDR3 has 13 residues. Deletions cut 4 bases from V and 9 bases from J, with 13 bases between. Germline CDR1 PRHDT, CDR2 FYEKMQ (reference sequence). CDR3 sequence (DNA): TGTGCCAGCAGCTCGCTTAGCGGCGGTGAGCAGTTCTTC. Translated, it gives CASSSLSGGEQFF.

The chain couples TRBV6-5 to TRBJ2-2, with 12 bases matching TRBD2. The J segment lost 3 bases and the V segment lost 6 bases, leaving 2 bases of the junction unmatched. CDR1 is MNHEY, CDR2 SVGAGI, per germline. This CDR3 is 15 amino acids long. The DNA for the CDR3 is TGTGCCAGCAGCGGACTAGCGGGATACACCGGGGAGCTGTTTTTT. Protein: CASSGLAGYTGELFF.

J is TRBJ2-7 and V is TRBV30, with 12 nucleotides matching TRBD2. Losses at the gene ends were 0 bases for V and 2 bases for J; bases not matched to a gene: 5. The germline CDR1 and CDR2 sequences are GTSNPN and SVGIG (reference sequence). The CDR3 runs to 16 residues. CDR3 coding DNA: TGTGCCTGGAGTGTACCCCGGACTAGCGGGACCTACGAGCAGTACTTC. Translation: CAWSVPRTSGTYEQYF.

The chain uses TRBV19 and TRBJ2-3; D not certain. Germline V CDR1 and CDR2: LNHDA, SQIVND (reference sequence). This CDR3 region has 12 residues. V gave up 3 bases and J gave up 3 bases, with 4 bases separating them. In DNA form, the CDR3 reads TGTGCCAGTAGTATGGGAACAGATACGCAGTATTTT. The encoded protein is CASSMGTDTQYF.

The chain couples TRBV5-4 to TRBJ1-3; 8 bases match TRBD1. The V gene's germline CDR1 is SGHNT and CDR2 YYREEE (reference sequence). V was clipped by 1 base and J by 2 bases; unmatched bases: 5. This CDR3 is 16 amino acids long. CDR3 sequence (DNA): TGTGCCAGCAGCTTGAGGACAGGGACTCCTGGAAACACCATATATTTT. This sequence encodes CASSLRTGTPGNTIYF.

This sequence joins TRBV5-1 and TRBJ2-1; TRBD1 aligns across 11 bases. Looked up from germline, CDR1 is SGHRS and CDR2 is YFSETQ. Trimming cost V 5 bases and J 9 bases; bases outside gene matches: 1. There are 12 residues in the CDR3. In DNA form, the CDR3 reads TGCGCCAGCAGGGACAGGGGGCTTGAGCAGTTCTTC. Translation gives CASRDRGLEQFF.